This TCR beta chain was retrieved from a study of OX40 agonist ivuxolimab in advanced cancers. Across the whole study: Prior anti-PD-1, anti-PD-L1 or anti-CTLA-4 therapy was allowed; around 43% had some.

Trimming removed 6 bases at V and 1 base at J, with 13 bases between. This CDR3 spans 14 amino acids. Germline CDR1 reads MDHEN; CDR2 reads SYDVKM. Findings and limits, study-wide: Clonal expansion from baseline to week 6 occurred in both CD4+ and CD8+ T cells. Low clonal expansion, among the lowest seen, marked partial responders at 0.1-3.0 mg/kg.

For this clone: Its antigen is undetermined.

Assay used: immunoSEQ multiplex PCR; TCRdb lists only in-frame clones, some missing. Here the sample spans roughly 64,000 clones, 91% being singletons. The chain links TRBV28 to TRBJ2-7; possibly TRBD2 for D (6 bases). The input for sequencing was CD4+ or CD8+ T cells sorted from blood, taken in a trial of the OX40 agonist ivuxolimab. The source of this sequence is an adult with an advanced solid tumor such as melanoma, head and neck, liver or kidney cancer. DNA of the CDR3: TGTGCCAGCAGCCTCCAGGGAGGTTCCTACGAGCAGTACTTC. Residues: CASSLQGGSYEQYF.